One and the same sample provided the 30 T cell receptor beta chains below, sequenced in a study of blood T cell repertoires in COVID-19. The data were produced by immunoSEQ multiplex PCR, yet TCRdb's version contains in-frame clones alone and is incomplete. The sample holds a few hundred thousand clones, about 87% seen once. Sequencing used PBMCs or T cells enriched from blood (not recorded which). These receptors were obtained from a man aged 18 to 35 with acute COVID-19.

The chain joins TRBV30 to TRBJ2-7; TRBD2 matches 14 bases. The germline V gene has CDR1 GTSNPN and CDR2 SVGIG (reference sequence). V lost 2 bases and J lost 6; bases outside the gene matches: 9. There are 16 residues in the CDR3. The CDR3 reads CAWSFSPGLAGVEQYF. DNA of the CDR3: TGTGCCTGGAGTTTCTCCCCGGGACTAGCGGGAGTCGAGCAGTACTTC. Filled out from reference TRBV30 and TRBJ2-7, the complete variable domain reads SQTIHQWPATLVQPVGSPLSLECTVEGTSNPNLYWYRQAAGRGLQLLFYSVGIGQISSEVPQNLSASRPQDRQFILSSKKLLLSDSGFYLCAWSFSPGLAGVEQYFGPGTRLTVT.

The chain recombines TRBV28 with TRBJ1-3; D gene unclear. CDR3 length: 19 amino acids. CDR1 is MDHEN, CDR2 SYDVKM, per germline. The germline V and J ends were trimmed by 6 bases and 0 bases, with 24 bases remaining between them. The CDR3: CASRPYSIKSGDSGNTIYF. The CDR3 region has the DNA TGTGCCAGCAGACCCTATAGTATAAAGTCCGGGGACTCTGGAAACACCATATATTTT.

The CDR3: CASSFRVSVTTGRSYEQYF. CDR3 bases: TGTGCCAGCAGCTTTCGGGTTTCGGTAACGACAGGCCGCTCCTACGAGCAGTACTTC. The V call is TRBV7-2, the J call TRBJ2-7, with D possibly being TRBD1 (6 bases). The germline V and J ends were trimmed by 3 bases and 0 bases, with 24 bases remaining between them. Per germline, CDR1 SGHTA and CDR2 FQGNSA. This CDR3 has 19 residues.

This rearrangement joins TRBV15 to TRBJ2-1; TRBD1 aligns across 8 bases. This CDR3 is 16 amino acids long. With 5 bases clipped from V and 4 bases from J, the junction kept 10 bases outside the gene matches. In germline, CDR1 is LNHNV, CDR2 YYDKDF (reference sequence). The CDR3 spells CATSGAPGQDYNEQFF. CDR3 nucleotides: TGTGCCACCAGCGGGGCGCCGGGACAGGATTACAATGAGCAGTTCTTC.

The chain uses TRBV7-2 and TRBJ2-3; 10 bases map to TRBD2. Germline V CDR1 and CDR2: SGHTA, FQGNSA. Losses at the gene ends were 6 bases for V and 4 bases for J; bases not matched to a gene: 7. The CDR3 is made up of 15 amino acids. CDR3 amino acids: CASRSPGLASDTQYF. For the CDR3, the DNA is TGTGCCAGCAGGTCACCGGGACTAGCGTCAGATACGCAGTATTTT.

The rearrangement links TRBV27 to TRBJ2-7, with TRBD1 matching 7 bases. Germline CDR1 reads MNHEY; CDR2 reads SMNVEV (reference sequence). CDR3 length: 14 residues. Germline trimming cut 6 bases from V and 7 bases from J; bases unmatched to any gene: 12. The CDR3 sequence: CASRRQGAPGEQYF. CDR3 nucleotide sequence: TGTGCCAGCAGGAGACAGGGAGCCCCCGGGGAGCAGTACTTC.

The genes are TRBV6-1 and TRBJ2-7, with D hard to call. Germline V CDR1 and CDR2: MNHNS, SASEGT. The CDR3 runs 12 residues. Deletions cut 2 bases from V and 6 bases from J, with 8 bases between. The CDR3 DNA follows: TGTGCCAGCAGTGAACCGGTCGTCGAGCAGTACTTC. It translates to CASSEPVVEQYF.

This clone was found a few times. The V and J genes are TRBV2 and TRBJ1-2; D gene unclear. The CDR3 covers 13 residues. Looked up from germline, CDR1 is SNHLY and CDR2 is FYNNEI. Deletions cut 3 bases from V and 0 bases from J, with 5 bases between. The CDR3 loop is CASSDIPNYGYTF. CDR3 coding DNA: TGTGCCAGCAGTGACATTCCTAACTATGGCTACACCTTC.

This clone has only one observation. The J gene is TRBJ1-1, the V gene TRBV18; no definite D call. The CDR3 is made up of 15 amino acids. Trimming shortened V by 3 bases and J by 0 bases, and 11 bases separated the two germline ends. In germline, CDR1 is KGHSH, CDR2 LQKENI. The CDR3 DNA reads TGTGCCAGCTCACCCGGTCTAGGTATGAACACTGAAGCTTTCTTT. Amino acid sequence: CASSPGLGMNTEAFF.

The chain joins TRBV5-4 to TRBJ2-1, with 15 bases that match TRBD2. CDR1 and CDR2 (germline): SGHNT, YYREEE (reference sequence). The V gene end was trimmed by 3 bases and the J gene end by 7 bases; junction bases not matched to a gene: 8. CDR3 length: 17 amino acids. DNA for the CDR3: TGTGCCAGCAGCTCCGGGACTAGCGGGAGGCGTGGGAATGAGCAGTTCTTC. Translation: CASSSGTSGRRGNEQFF.

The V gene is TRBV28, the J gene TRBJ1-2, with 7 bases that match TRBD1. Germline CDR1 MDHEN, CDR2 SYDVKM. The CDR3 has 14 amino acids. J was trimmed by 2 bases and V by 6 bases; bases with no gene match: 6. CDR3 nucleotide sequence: TGTGCCAGCAGCTCGGGACAGTGGAACTATGGCTACACCTTC. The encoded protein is CASSSGQWNYGYTF.

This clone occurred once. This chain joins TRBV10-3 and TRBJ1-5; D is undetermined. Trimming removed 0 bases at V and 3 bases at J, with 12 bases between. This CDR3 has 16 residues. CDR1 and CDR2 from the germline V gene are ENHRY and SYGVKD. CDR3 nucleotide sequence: TGTGCCATCAGTGAGTCGAGGGTTGGCCACAATCAGCCCCAGCATTTT. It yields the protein CAISESRVGHNQPQHF.

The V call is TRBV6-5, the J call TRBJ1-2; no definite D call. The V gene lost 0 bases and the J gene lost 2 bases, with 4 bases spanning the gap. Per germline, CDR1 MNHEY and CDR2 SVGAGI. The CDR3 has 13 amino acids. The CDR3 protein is CASSYSQNYGYTF. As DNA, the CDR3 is TGTGCCAGCAGTTACTCACAGAACTATGGCTACACCTTC.

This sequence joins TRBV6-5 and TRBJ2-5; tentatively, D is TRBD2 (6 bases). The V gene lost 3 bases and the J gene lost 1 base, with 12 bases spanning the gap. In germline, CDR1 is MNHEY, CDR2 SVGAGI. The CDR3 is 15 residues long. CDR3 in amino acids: CASSYQAGFQETQYF. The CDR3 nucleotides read TGTGCCAGCAGTTATCAGGCGGGGTTCCAAGAGACCCAGTACTTC.

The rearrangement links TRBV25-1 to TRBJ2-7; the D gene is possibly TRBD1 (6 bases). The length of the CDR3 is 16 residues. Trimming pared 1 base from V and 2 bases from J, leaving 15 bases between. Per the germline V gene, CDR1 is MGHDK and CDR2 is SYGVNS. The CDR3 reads CASSESSRRGTYEQYF. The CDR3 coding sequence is TGTGCCAGCAGTGAATCGAGCCGCAGGGGTACCTACGAGCAGTACTTC.

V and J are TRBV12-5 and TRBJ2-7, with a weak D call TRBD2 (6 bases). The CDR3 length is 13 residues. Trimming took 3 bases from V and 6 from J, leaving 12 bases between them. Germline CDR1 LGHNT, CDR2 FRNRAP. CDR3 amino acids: CASGFTGAFEQYF. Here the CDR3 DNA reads TGTGCTAGTGGTTTTACGGGAGCGTTCGAGCAGTACTTC.

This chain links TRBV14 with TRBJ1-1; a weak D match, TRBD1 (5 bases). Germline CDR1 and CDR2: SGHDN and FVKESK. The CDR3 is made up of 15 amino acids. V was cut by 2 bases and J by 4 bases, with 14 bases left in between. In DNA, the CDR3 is TGTGCCAGCAGCCAAACCGCAGGGATCAGCACTGAAGCTTTCTTT. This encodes CASSQTAGISTEAFF.

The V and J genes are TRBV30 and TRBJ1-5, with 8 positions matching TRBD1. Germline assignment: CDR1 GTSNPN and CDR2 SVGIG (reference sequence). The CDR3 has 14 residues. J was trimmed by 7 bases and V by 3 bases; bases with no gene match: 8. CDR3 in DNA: TGTGCCTGGAGCCCGACAGGGGTCGGACAGCCCCAGCATTTT. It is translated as CAWSPTGVGQPQHF.

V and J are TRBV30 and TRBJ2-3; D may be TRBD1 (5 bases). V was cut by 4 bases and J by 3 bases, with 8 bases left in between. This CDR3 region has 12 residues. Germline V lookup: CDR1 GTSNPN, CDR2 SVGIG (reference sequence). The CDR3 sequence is CAWNQGTDTQYF. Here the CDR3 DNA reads TGTGCCTGGAATCAGGGAACAGATACGCAGTATTTT.

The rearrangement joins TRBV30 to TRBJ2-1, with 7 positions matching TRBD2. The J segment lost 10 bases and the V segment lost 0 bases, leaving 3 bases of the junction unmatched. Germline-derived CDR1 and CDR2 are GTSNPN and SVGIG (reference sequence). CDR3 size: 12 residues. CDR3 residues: CAWSVLGREQFF. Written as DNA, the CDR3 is TGTGCCTGGAGTGTACTCGGGAGGGAGCAGTTCTTC.

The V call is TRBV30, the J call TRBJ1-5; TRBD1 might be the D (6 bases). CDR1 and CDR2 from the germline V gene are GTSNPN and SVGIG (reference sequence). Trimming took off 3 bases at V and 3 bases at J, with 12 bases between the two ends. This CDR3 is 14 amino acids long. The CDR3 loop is CAWSPGQYNQPQHF. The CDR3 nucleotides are TGTGCCTGGAGCCCCGGACAGTACAATCAGCCCCAGCATTTT.

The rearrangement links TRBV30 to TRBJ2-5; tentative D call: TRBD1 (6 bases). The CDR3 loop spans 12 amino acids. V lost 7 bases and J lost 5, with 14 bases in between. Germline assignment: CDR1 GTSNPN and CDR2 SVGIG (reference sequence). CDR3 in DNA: TGTGCCTATGCCCGACAGGCTGAGACCCAGTACTTC. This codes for CAYARQAETQYF. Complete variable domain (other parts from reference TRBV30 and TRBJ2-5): SQTIHQWPATLVQPVGSPLSLECTVEGTSNPNLYWYRQAAGRGLQLLFYSVGIGQISSEVPQNLSASRPQDRQFILSSKKLLLSDSGFYLCAYARQAETQYFGPGTRLLVL.

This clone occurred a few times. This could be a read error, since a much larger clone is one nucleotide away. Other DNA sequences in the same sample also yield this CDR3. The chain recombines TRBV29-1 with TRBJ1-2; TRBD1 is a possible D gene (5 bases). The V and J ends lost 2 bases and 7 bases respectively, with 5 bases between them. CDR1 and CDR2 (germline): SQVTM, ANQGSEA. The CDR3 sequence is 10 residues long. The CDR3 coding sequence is TGCAGCGTTGAAACAGGTGGCTACACCTTC. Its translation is CSVETGGYTF. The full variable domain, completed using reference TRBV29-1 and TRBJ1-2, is SAVISQKPSRDICQRGTSLTIQCQVDSQVTMMFWYRQQPGQSLTLIATANQGSEATYESGFVIDKFPISRPNLTFSTLTVSNMSPEDSSIYLCSVETGGYTFGSGTRLTVV.

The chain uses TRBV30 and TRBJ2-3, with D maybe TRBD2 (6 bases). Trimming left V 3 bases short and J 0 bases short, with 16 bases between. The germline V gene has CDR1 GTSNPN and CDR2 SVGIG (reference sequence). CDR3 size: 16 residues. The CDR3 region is CAWSGDSRGSTDTQYF. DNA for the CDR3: TGTGCCTGGAGCGGTGACTCGCGGGGTAGCACAGATACGCAGTATTTT.

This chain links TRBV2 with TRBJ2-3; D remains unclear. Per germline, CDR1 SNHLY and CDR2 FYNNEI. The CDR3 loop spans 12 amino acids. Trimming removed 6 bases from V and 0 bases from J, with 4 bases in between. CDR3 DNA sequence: TGTGCCAGCAGCATCAGCACAGATACGCAGTATTTT. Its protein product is CASSISTDTQYF.

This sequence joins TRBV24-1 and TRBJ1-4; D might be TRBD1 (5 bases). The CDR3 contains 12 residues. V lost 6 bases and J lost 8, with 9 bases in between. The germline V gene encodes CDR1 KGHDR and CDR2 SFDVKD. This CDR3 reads CATSWKGEKLFF. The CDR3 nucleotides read TGTGCCACCAGTTGGAAGGGGGAAAAACTGTTTTTT.

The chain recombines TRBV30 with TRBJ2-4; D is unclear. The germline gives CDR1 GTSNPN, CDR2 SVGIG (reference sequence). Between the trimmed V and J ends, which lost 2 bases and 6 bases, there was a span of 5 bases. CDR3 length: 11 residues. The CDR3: CAWSFRNIQYF. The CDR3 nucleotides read TGTGCCTGGAGTTTTAGAAACATTCAGTACTTC.

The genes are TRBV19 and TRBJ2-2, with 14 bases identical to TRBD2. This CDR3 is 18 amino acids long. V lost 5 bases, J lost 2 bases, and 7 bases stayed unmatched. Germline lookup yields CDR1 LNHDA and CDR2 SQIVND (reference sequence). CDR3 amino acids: CASSSGLAGEPNTGELFF. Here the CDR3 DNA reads TGTGCCAGTAGTTCGGGACTAGCGGGAGAACCCAACACCGGGGAGCTGTTTTTT. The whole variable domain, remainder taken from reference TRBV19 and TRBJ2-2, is DGGITQSPKYLFRKEGQNVTLSCEQNLNHDAMYWYRQDPGQGLRLIYYSQIVNDFQKGDIAEGYSVSREKKESFPLTVTSAQKNPTAFYLCASSSGLAGEPNTGELFFGEGSRLTVL.

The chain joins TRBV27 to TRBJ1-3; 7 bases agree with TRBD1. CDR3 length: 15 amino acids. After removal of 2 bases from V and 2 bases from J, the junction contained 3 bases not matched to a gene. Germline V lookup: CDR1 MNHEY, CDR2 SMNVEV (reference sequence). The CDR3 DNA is TGTGCCAGCAGTTTAACAGGGGAAACTGGAAACACCATATATTTT. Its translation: CASSLTGETGNTIYF.

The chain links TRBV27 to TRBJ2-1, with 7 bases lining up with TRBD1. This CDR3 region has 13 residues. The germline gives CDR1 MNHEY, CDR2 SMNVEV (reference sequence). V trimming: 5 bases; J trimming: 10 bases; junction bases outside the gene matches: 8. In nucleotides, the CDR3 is TGTGCCAGCAGTGTGGACAGGCTGGGGGAGCAGTTCTTC. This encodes CASSVDRLGEQFF.